The T cell receptor beta chain described here comes from a study of identical twins. Trimming stripped 5 bases from V and 6 bases from J, with 20 bases between. The CDR3 runs to 15 residues. Germline V gene sequence: CDR1 LGHDT, CDR2 YNNKEL (reference sequence). Addition of a universal primer site occurred through template switching, and cDNA carried unique molecular identifiers. TCRdb recomputed calls from the 5' RACE reads with MiXCR, one row per CDR3 protein. The table lists more than 1.5 million distinct CDR3 sequences, about 32% of them singletons. Sequencing input: cord blood. This chain links TRBV3-1 with TRBJ2-7; TRBD2 is a possible D gene (5 bases). This TCR was recovered from a newborn girl in good health. The CDR3 DNA reads as TGTGCCAGCAGCACTAGAGCTTGGGATCCCCCCGAGCAGTACTTC. This encodes CASSTRAWDPPEQYF.